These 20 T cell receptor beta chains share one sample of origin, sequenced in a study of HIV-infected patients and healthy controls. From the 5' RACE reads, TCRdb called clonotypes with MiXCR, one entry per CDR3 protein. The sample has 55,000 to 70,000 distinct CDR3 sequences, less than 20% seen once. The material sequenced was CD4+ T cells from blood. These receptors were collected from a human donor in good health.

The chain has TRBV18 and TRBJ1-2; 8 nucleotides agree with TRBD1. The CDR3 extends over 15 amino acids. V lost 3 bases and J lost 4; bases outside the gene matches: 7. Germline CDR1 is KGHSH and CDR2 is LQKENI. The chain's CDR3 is CASSPPHRGSYGYTF. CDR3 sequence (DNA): TGTGCCAGCTCACCCCCGCACAGGGGGTCCTATGGCTACACCTTC.

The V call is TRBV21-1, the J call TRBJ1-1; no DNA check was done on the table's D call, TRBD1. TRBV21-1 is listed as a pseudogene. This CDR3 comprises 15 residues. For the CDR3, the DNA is TGTGCCAGCAGCCTAGAGATGTGCGCCGACACTGAAGCTTTCTTT. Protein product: CASSLEMCADTEAFF.

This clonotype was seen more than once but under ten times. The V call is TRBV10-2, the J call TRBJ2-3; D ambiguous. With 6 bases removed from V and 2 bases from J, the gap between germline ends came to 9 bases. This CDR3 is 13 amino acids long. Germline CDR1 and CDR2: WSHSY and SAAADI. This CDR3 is CASRDSNTDTQYF. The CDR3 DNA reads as TGCGCCAGCAGGGATAGTAACACAGATACGCAGTATTTT.

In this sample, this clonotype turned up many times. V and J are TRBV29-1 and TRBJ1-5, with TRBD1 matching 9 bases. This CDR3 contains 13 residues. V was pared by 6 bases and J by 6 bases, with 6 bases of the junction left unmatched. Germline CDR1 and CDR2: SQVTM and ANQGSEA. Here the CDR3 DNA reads TGCAGCGTAGGAGGACAGGGGAGTCAGCCCCAGCATTTT. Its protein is CSVGGQGSQPQHF.

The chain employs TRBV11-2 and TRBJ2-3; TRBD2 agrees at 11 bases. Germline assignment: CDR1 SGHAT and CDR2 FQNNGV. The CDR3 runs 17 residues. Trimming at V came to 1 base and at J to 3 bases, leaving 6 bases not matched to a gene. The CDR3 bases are TGTGCCAGCAGCTTAGGGGTAGCGGGGGGGCCAACAGATACGCAGTATTTT. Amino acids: CASSLGVAGGPTDTQYF.

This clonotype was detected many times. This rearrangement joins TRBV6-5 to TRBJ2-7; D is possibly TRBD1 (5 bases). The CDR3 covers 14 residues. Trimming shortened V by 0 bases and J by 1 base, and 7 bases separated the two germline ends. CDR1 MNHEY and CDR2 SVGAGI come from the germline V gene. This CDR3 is CASSYSRVSYEQYF. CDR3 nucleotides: TGTGCCAGCAGTTACTCCAGGGTTTCCTACGAGCAGTACTTC.

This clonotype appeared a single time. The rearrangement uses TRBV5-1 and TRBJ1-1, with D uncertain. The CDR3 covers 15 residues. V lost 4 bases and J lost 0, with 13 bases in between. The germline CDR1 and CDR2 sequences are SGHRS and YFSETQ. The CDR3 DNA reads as TGCGCCAGCAGCCCTGGCGACAATATGAACACTGAAGCTTTCTTT. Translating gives CASSPGDNMNTEAFF.

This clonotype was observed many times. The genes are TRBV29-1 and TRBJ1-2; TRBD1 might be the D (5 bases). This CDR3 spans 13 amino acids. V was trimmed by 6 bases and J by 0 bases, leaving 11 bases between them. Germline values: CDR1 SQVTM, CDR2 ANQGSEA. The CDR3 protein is CSVADTANYGYTF. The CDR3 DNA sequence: TGCAGCGTGGCGGACACTGCTAACTATGGCTACACCTTC.

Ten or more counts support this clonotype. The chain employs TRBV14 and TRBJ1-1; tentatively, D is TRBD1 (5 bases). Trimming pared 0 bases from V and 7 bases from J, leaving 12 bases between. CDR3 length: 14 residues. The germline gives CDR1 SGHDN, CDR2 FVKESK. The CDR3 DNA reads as TGTGCCAGCAGCCAAGAATGGAAGGGGAGTGAAGCTTTCTTT. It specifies CASSQEWKGSEAFF.

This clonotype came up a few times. Written as DNA, the CDR3 is TGTGCCAGCAGTTCCGGTGGTCAGCCCCAGCATTTT. This sequence encodes CASSSGGQPQHF. The chain uses TRBV27 and TRBJ1-5; D not certain. The CDR3 extends over 12 amino acids. Germline V gene lookup returns CDR1 MNHEY and CDR2 SMNVEV (reference sequence). The V end was cut by 4 bases, the J end by 6 bases, with 7 bases between.

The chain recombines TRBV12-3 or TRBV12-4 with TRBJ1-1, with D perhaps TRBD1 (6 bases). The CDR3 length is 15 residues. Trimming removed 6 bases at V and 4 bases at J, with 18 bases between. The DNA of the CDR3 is TGTGCCAGCAGGGGATCCAGGGGAGCGGCCACTGAAGCTTTCTTT. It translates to CASRGSRGAATEAFF.

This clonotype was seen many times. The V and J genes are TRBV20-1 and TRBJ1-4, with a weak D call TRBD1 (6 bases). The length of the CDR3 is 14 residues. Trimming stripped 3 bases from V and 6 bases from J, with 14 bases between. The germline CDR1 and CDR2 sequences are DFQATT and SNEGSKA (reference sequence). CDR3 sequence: CSARSWGRDEKLFF. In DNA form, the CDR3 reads TGCAGTGCTAGGTCCTGGGGGCGAGATGAAAAACTGTTTTTT.

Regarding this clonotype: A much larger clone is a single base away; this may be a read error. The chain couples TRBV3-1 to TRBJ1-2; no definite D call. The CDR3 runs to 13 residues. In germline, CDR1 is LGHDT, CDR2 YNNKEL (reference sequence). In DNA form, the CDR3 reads TGTGGCAGCAGCCAAGAGGTATCGGGAGGCTACACCTTC. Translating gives CGSSQEVSGGYTF.

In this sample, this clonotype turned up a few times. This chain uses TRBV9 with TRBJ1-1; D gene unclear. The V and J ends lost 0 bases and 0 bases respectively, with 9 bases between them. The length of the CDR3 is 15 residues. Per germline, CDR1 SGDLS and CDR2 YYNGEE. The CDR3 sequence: CASSVGAVMNTEAFF. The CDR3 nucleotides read TGTGCCAGCAGCGTAGGAGCAGTCATGAACACTGAAGCTTTCTTT. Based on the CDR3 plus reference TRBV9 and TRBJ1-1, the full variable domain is DSGVTQTPKHLITATGQRVTLRCSPRSGDLSVYWYQQSLDQGLQFLIQYYNGEERAKGNILERFSAQQFPDLHSELNLSSLELGDSALYFCASSVGAVMNTEAFFGQGTRLTVV.

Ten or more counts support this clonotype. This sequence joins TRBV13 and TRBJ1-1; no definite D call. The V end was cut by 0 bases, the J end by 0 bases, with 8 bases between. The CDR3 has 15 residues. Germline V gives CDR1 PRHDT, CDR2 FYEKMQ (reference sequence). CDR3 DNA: TGTGCCAGCAGCTTAGGACGCCCTCTGAACACTGAAGCTTTCTTT. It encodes CASSLGRPLNTEAFF.

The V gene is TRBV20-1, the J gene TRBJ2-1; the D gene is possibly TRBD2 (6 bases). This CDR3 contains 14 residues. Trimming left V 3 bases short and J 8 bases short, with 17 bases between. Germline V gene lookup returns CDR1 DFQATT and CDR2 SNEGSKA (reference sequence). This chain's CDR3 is CSASETRRGDEQFF. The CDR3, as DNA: TGCAGTGCTAGCGAGACTAGGAGGGGAGATGAGCAGTTCTTC.

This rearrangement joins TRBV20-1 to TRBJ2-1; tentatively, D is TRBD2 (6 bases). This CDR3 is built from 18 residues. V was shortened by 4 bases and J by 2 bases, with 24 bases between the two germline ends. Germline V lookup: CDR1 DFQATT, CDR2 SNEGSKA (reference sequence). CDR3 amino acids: CSATQLALNWEAYNEQFF. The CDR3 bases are TGCAGTGCTACCCAACTAGCCCTAAACTGGGAAGCCTACAATGAGCAGTTCTTC.

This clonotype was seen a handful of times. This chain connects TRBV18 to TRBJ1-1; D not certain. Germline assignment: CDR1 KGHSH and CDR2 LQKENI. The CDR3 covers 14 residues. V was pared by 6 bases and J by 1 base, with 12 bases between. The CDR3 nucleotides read TGTGCCAGCTCGCCTTTCATTGAGAACACTGAAGCTTTCTTT. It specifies CASSPFIENTEAFF.

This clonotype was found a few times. The CDR3 loop is CASSDDGSYGYTF. In DNA, the CDR3 is TGCGCCAGCAGCGACGACGGCAGCTATGGCTACACCTTC. The rearrangement uses TRBV5-1 and TRBJ1-2; D not certain. Germline V lookup: CDR1 SGHRS, CDR2 YFSETQ. Trimming took off 4 bases at V and 4 bases at J, with 11 bases between the two ends. The CDR3 has 13 amino acids.

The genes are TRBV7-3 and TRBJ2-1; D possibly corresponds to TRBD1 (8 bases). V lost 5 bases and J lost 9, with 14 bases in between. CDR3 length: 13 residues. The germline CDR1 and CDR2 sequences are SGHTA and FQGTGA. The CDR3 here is CASSATGGAEQFF. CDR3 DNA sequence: TGTGCCAGCAGCGCCACAGGGGGGGCTGAGCAGTTCTTC. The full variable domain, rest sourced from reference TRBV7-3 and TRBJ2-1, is GAGVSQTPSNKVTEKGKYVELRCDPISGHTALYWYRQSLGQGPEFLIYFQGTGAADDSGLPNDRFFAVRPEGSVSTLKIQRTERGDSAVYLCASSATGGAEQFFGPGTRLTVL.